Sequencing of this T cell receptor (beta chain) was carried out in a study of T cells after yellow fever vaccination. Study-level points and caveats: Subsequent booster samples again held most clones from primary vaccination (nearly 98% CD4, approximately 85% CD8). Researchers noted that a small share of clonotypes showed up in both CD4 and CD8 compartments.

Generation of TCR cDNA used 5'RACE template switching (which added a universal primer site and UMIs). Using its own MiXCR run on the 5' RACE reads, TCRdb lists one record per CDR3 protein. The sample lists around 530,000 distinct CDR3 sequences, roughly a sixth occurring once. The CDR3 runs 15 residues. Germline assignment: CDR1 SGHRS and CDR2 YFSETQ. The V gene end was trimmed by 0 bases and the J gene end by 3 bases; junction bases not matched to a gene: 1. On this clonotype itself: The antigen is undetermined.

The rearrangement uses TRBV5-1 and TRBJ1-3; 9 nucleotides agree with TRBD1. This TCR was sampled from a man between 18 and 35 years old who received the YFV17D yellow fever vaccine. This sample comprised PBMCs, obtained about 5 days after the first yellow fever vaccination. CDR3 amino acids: CASSLGQGVGNTIYF. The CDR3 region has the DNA TGCGCCAGCAGCTTGGGACAGGGGGTTGGAAACACCATATATTTT.